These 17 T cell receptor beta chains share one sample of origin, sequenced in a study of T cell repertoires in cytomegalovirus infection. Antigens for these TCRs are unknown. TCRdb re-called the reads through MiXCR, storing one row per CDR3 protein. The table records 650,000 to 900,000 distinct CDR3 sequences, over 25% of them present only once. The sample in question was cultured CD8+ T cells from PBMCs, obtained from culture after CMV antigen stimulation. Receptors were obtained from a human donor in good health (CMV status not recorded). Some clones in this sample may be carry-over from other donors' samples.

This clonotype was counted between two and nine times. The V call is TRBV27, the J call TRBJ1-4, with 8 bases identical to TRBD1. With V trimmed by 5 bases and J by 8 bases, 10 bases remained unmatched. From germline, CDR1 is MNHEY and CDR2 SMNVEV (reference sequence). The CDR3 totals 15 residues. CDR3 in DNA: TGTGCCAGCAGTATGACAGGGGTGGTTATAGAAAAACTGTTTTTT. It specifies CASSMTGVVIEKLFF.

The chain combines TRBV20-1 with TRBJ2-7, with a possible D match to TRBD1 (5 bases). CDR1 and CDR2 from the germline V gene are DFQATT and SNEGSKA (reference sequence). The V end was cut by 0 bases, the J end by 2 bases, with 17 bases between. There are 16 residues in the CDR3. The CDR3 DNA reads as TGCAGTGCTAGAGATTTGTATAGGGGTAATGCCTACGAGCAGTACGTC. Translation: CSARDLYRGNAYEQYV.

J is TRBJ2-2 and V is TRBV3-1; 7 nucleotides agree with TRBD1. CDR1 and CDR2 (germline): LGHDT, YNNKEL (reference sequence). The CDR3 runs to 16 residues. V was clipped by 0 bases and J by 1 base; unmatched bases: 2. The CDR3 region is CASSQEAGGNTGELFF. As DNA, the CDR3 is TGTGCCAGCAGCCAAGAGGCAGGGGGGAACACCGGGGAGCTGTTTTTT.

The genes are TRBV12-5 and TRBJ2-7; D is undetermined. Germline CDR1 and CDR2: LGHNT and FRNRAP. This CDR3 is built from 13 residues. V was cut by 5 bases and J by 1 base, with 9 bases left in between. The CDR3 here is CASGLRPSYEQYF. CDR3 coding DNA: TGTGCTAGTGGTCTCCGACCTTCCTACGAGCAGTACTTC.

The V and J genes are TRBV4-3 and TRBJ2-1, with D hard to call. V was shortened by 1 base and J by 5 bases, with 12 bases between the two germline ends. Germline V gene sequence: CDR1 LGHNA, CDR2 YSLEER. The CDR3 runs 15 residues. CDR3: CASSQGPAGDNEQFF. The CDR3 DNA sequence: TGCGCCAGCAGCCAAGGTCCGGCAGGAGACAATGAGCAGTTCTTC.

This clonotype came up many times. The CDR3 sequence: CASSVRVGTDTQYF. In nucleotides, the CDR3 is TGTGCCAGCAGTGTCAGGGTGGGCACAGATACGCAGTATTTT. The chain links TRBV6-1 to TRBJ2-3, with a tentative D call TRBD1 (5 bases). The CDR3 is 14 residues long. Deletions cut 4 bases from V and 1 base from J, with 9 bases between. Per germline, CDR1 MNHNS and CDR2 SASEGT.

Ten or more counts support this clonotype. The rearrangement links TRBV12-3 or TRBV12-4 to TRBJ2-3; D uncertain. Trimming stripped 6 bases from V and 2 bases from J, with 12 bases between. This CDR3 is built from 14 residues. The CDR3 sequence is CASRLHAITDTQYF. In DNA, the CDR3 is TGTGCCAGCAGATTACACGCTATCACAGATACGCAGTATTTT.

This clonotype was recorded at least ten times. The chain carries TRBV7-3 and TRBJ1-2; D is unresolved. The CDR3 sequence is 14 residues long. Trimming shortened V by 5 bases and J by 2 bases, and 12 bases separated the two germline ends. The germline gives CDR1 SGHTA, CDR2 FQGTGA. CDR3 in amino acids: CASSPGTSNYGYTF. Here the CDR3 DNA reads TGTGCCAGCAGCCCGGGTACCTCAAACTATGGCTACACCTTC. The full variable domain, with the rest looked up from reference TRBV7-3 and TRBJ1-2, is GAGVSQTPSNKVTEKGKYVELRCDPISGHTALYWYRQSLGQGPEFLIYFQGTGAADDSGLPNDRFFAVRPEGSVSTLKIQRTERGDSAVYLCASSPGTSNYGYTFGSGTRLTVV.

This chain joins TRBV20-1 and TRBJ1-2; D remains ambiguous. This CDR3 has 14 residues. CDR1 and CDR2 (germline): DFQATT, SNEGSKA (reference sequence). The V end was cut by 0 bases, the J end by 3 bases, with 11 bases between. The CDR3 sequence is CSARDWDYDYGYTF. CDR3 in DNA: TGCAGTGCTAGAGATTGGGATTACGACTATGGCTACACCTTC.

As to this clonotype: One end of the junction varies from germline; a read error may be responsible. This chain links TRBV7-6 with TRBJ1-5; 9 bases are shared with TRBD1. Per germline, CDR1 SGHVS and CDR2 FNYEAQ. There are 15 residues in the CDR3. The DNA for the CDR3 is TGTGTCAGCAGCTTAGGGGACAGGGGCAATCAGCCCCAGCATTTT. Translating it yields CVSSLGDRGNQPQHF.

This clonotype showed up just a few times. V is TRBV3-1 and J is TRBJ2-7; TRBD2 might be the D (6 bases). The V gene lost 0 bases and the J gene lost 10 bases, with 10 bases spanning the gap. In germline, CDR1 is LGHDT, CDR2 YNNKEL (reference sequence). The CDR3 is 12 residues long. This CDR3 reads CASSQDGRNQYV. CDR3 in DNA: TGTGCCAGCAGCCAAGATGGGAGGAATCAGTACGTC.

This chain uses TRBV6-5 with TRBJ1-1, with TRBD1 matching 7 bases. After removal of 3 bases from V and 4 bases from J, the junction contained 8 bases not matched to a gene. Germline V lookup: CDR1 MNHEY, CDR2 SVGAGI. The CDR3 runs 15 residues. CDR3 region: CASSYLDRATTEAFF. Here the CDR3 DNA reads TGTGCCAGCAGTTATTTAGACAGGGCTACCACTGAAGCTTTCTTT.

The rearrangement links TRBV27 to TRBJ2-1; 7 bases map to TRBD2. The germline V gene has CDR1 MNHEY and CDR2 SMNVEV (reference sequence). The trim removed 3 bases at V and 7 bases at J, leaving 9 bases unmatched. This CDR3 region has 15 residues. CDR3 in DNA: TGTGCCAGCAGTTTCCCCGGGCCAGCGGGGAATGAGCAGTTCTTC. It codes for CASSFPGPAGNEQFF.

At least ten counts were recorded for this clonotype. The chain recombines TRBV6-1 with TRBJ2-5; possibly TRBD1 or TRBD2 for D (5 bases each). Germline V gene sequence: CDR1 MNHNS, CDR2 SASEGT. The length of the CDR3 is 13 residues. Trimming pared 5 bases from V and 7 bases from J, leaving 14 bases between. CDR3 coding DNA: TGTGCCAGCAGTACCCGGGACGCGGGGACCCAGTACTTC. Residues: CASSTRDAGTQYF.

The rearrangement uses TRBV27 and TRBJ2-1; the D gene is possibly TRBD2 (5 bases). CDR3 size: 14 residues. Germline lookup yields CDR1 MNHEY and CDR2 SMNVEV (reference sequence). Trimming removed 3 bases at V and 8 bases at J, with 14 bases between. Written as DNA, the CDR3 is TGTGCCAGCAGTTTTGGGTTTACCGGGGATGAGCAGTTCTTC. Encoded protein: CASSFGFTGDEQFF.

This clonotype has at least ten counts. CDR3 bases: TGTGCCAGCAGCCCCCCAGGGTTCTATGGCTACACCTTC. Translated, it gives CASSPPGFYGYTF. This rearrangement joins TRBV6-6 to TRBJ1-2; tentative D call: TRBD1 (5 bases). Trimming removed 6 bases from V and 4 bases from J, with 12 bases in between. Germline V gene lookup returns CDR1 MNHNY and CDR2 SVGAGI (reference sequence). This CDR3 is built from 13 residues.

CDR3 nucleotides: TGTGCCAGCAGTTGGCTAGCGGGGGGCCAAGAGACCCAGTACTTC. Translation: CASSWLAGGQETQYF. J is TRBJ2-5 and V is TRBV27, with TRBD2 matching 11 bases. The J segment lost 1 base and the V segment lost 4 bases, leaving 2 bases of the junction unmatched. CDR1 MNHEY and CDR2 SMNVEV come from the germline V gene (reference sequence). CDR3 length: 15 residues.